Reported below is one T cell receptor (beta chain). This clone's antigen is unknown. Within one base of it there is no much larger clone, and no base qualities were kept. This sample was taken from a study of blood T cell repertoires in COVID-19 (dated by TCRdb to 2019 to 2021). Broadly, across the study: Collaborator samples came from the United States, Italy and Spain and covered acute and convalescent phases of COVID-19. Subjects who had been exposed to COVID-19, were actively infected with it, or had recovered from it provided the deeply sampled blood TCRbeta repertoires that made up the dataset. The material from the prospective study consisted of cDNA or gDNA derived from T cells, B-cell-depleted T cells, or PBMCs. A de-identified subject ID, COVID-19 status, age in years and sex were almost always included in the sample metadata. A freely available public database, intended as a resource for researchers studying the immune response to SARS-CoV-2, is where the repertoires were released. Samples were obtained from the ongoing ImmuneRACE study (first 160 participants) and from over 1,000 subjects provided by 6 global collaborators. HLA class I and class II types, where available, came from metadata supplied by the sample provider rather than from assay-based typing.

Each collaborating institution followed its own protocols to collect whole blood in K2EDTA tubes. Collaborator samples were shipped for TCRbeta analysis as frozen whole blood, isolated PBMCs, or DNA extracted from either sample type. CDR1 SSHAT and CDR2 FNYEAQ were looked up in the germline V gene (reference sequence). V is clipped by 0 bases and J by 6 bases, and the sequence between their germline boundaries is 7 bases long. The CDR3 covers 13 residues, taking in both the cysteine and the phenylalanine. Only the CDR3 DNA stays, 39 bases, in frame from base 1. What the study reported, not specific to this receptor: The quantity of clinical and demographic metadata differed by source and by participant and was supplied without curation.

The immunoSEQ Assay, a bias-controlled multiplex PCR, was used to amplify TCRbeta CDR3 regions from genomic DNA. On the study's bioinformatics: The number of nucleated cells in each sample was estimated by amplification of reference gene primers within the assay. Sequence reads were collapsed and filtered to measure the absolute abundance of every unique TCRbeta CDR3 rearrangement. For each sample, productive Simpson clonality was calculated as the square root of Simpson's diversity index across productive rearrangements. In its TCRdb copy, this immuneACCESS table keeps in-frame sequences only and misses some clones. Where compared with another copy, unresolved V genes explain less than half of these, and the others have no known cause. The D gene and trimming were derived from the DNA, and the V and J assignments and clone size from that table. The sample table records some 190,000 clones; 84% of these occur just once. The ten largest clones take up 20% of the sample.

The chain links TRBV7-7 with TRBJ2-3, with the D gene too uncertain to name. Sequencing was performed on peripheral blood. The source of this sequence is a human donor in a cohort sampled during active COVID-19. CDR3 protein: CASSLAPRDTQYF. The nucleotides are TGTGCCAGCAGCTTAGCCCCCAGGGATACGCAGTATTTT.